This TCR beta chain was sequenced in a study of blood T cell repertoires in COVID-19. On the study more broadly: In each case, the material was cDNA or gDNA derived from T cells, B-cell-depleted T cells, or PBMCs.

Libraries were prepared by immunoSEQ multiplex PCR; TCRdb keeps only in-frame clonotypes and omits some of them. This sample has hundreds of thousands of clones; about 90% occur once, and the top ten carry approximately 0.25%. This clone was detected a few times. Trimming pared 0 bases from V and 1 base from J, leaving 10 bases between. The CDR3 loop spans 16 amino acids. Germline V gene lookup returns CDR1 SGHAT and CDR2 FQNNGV. This TCR came from a woman younger than 35 with acute or convalescent COVID-19. Sequencing was carried out using peripheral blood. V gene TRBV11-2 combines with J gene TRBJ1-3; D not certain. CDR3 residues: CASSLDGGGSGNTIYF. Here the CDR3 DNA reads TGTGCCAGCAGCTTAGATGGAGGAGGTTCTGGAAACACCATATATTTT. The full variable domain, rest sourced from reference TRBV11-2 and TRBJ1-3, is EAGVAQSPRYKIIEKRQSVAFWCNPISGHATLYWYQQILGQGPKLLIQFQNNGVVDDSQLPKDRFSAERLKGVDSTLKIQPAKLEDSAVYLCASSLDGGGSGNTIYFGEGSWLTVV.